These T cell receptor beta chains were read from a single sample in a study of cytomegalovirus exposure and HLA in healthy donors. Sequenced by immunoSEQ multiplex PCR; TCRdb stores in-frame clones only, minus some. In the table there are roughly 190,000 clones, around 83% of which are singletons. Specimen: PBMCs. The source is a man aged 40-49 years in good health and CMV-seropositive. Both conserved end residues are part of each CDR3. The order of the fields is clone size, V gene, J gene, CDR3 protein. Expanded clones are given a class, and other clones once, few, many or no size at all.

-	TRBV30	TRBJ2-6	CAWSADRTNGLTF
-	TRBV6-6	TRBJ2-5	CASSYSQGQETQYF
-	TRBV30	TRBJ1-2	CAWSEGGHTGYTF
-	TRBV19	TRBJ2-1	CASSTHRNNEQFF
-	TRBV19	TRBJ2-2	CASSKGSAGAANTGELFF
-	TRBV7-9	TRBJ1-2	CASSWDTLQHGYTF
few	TRBV14	TRBJ1-1	CASSQGQPNTEAFF
once	TRBV19	TRBJ2-1	CASTLAGKDEQFF
-	TRBV28	TRBJ2-2	CASSLTLGRVFF
-	TRBV5-5	TRBJ1-2	CASTPTGGAPGGYTF
-	TRBV19	TRBJ2-5	CASSRLGARETQYF
-	TRBV10-3	TRBJ1-2	CAISEGGIPTSTF
-	TRBV4-3	TRBJ2-7	CASSPGDRGPYEQYF
once	TRBV19	TRBJ2-7	CASSMGGASYEQYF
-	TRBV28	TRBJ2-4	CASSFYNLGGGTKNIQYF
few	TRBV1	TRBJ1-1	CTSSQRTPREAFF
-	TRBV5-1	TRBJ1-1	CASSRAGQNTEAFF
-	TRBV6-5	TRBJ2-7	CASSSTSGRSYEQYF
-	TRBV2	TRBJ1-2	CASSAQTGPRYGYTF
-	TRBV7-9	TRBJ2-1	CASSSYRTNEQFF
-	TRBV2	TRBJ1-5	CASSAMGGAQHF
-	TRBV18	TRBJ2-1	CASSPPRREKQFF
-	TRBV28	TRBJ2-6	CASSLGGSGANGLTF
-	TRBV27	TRBJ1-1	CASSTGFNTEAFF
-	TRBV14	TRBJ2-7	CASSRAGPRKEQYF
few	TRBV2	TRBJ2-2	CASGGLAGEPGELFF
-	TRBV7-9	TRBJ2-5	CASSLGSGEGETQYF
-	TRBV5-4	TRBJ2-6	CASSSGQVSGANVLTF
-	TRBV13	TRBJ2-1	CASRNQPRTGYEQFF
-	TRBV28	TRBJ2-7	CASRSSRGSYEQYF
-	TRBV9	TRBJ1-3	CASSLDRGYSGNTIYF
-	TRBV28	TRBJ2-1	CASVGAGGGAWEQFF
few	TRBV9	TRBJ1-1	CASSVTPGGTNTEAFF
-	TRBV6-5	TRBJ1-2	CASSYKGGYGYTF
-	TRBV28	TRBJ2-7	CASTSPTVPYEQYF
-	TRBV30	TRBJ2-5	CAWRLAGTKETQYF
-	TRBV11-2	TRBJ1-2	CASSFTGRGSSYGYTF
once	TRBV2	TRBJ2-2	CASSTNTGVGTGELFF
-	TRBV14	TRBJ1-2	CASSQGTGSGYTF
-	TRBV19	TRBJ1-2	CASRGTGGFYGYTF
-	TRBV5-1	TRBJ1-2	CASREPGSYGYTF